The 20 T cell receptor beta chains below come from one sample, sequenced in a study of blood T cell repertoires in COVID-19. Libraries were prepared by immunoSEQ multiplex PCR; TCRdb keeps only in-frame clonotypes and omits some of them. The sample carries some 93,000 clones, 80% to 90% recorded once. Sequenced input: peripheral blood. These receptors were taken from a woman of 80 years or more with acute or convalescent COVID-19.

In this sample, this clone turned up a few times. This chain uses TRBV19 with TRBJ1-1; maybe TRBD1 (5 bases). Germline V gene sequence: CDR1 LNHDA, CDR2 SQIVND (reference sequence). The CDR3 is 14 amino acids. The V end was cut by 5 bases, the J end by 1 base, with 11 bases between. The CDR3 nucleotides read TGTGCCAGTAGTGCGTGGCAGGGGAACACTGAAGCTTTCTTT. Protein product: CASSAWQGNTEAFF.

The V and J genes are TRBV11-1 and TRBJ1-5; tentatively, D is TRBD1 (5 bases). V lost 2 bases to trimming and J lost 5 bases, with 10 bases between them. CDR3 size: 14 residues. The V gene's germline CDR1 is SGHAT and CDR2 FQDESV (reference sequence). CDR3 in DNA: TGTGCCAGCAGCTTATTTAACAGGCATCAGCCCCAGCATTTT. This codes for CASSLFNRHQPQHF.

The chain carries TRBV25-1 and TRBJ1-2; D gene uncertain. The CDR3 length is 15 residues. V lost 4 bases to trimming and J lost 2 bases, with 14 bases between them. CDR1 is MGHDK and CDR2 is SYGVNS in the germline V gene. In nucleotides, the CDR3 is TGTGCCAGCAGTGTCCAAGGGAGCGGGAACTATGGCTACACCTTC. Amino acid sequence: CASSVQGSGNYGYTF.

J is TRBJ2-7 and V is TRBV6-5; TRBD1 might be the D (6 bases). The CDR3 sequence is 13 residues long. The ends were cut back, 7 bases at V and 2 bases at J, with 12 bases in the middle. In germline, CDR1 is MNHEY, CDR2 SVGAGI. The CDR3 DNA is TGTGCCAGCACCTGGACAGAGACCTACGAGCAGTACTTC. Encoded protein: CASTWTETYEQYF.

The chain carries TRBV29-1 and TRBJ2-2; 7 bases line up with TRBD1. Germline assignment: CDR1 SQVTM and CDR2 ANQGSEA. The CDR3 has 14 amino acids. The trim removed 7 bases at V and 1 base at J, leaving 6 bases unmatched. This chain's CDR3 is CSALRGRNTGELFF. The CDR3 coding sequence is TGCAGCGCCCTTAGGGGGCGGAACACCGGGGAGCTGTTTTTT.

Details on this clone: The sample contains more than one DNA sequence encoding this CDR3. The chain carries TRBV5-1 and TRBJ1-2; D gene ambiguous. There are 13 residues in the CDR3. The V end was cut by 4 bases, the J end by 1 base, with 8 bases between. Germline V gene data show CDR1 as SGHRS and CDR2 as YFSETQ. The CDR3 coding sequence is TGCGCCAGCAGCCCCGGAGGTAACTATGGCTACACCTTC. Its translation: CASSPGGNYGYTF.

CDR3 loop: CASSSGQGVGPQHF. In nucleotides, the CDR3 is TGTGCCAGCAGCTCCGGACAGGGCGTAGGGCCCCAGCATTTT. The gene calls are TRBV7-2 and TRBJ1-5, with 8 bases that match TRBD1. Per germline, CDR1 SGHTA and CDR2 FQGNSA. CDR3 length equals 14 residues. V shed 4 bases, J shed 9 bases, and the junction held 8 bases outside the gene matches.

This clone was counted once. The CDR3 sequence is CASSLSGNGYTF. The CDR3 nucleotides read TGTGCCAGCAGCTTATCAGGGAATGGCTACACCTTC. The chain couples TRBV6-5 to TRBJ1-2; D might be TRBD1 (5 bases). The CDR3 contains 12 residues. Germline V lookup: CDR1 MNHEY, CDR2 SVGAGI. Trimming removed 6 bases from V and 6 bases from J, with 11 bases in between.

The chain couples TRBV6-5 to TRBJ1-2; the D gene is possibly TRBD1 (6 bases). CDR3 size: 14 residues. The V gene lost 6 bases and the J gene lost 4 bases, with 15 bases spanning the gap. CDR1 is MNHEY and CDR2 is SVGAGI in the germline V gene. The CDR3 nucleotides are TGTGCCAGCAGGCCACAGGGCGAGAGCTATGGCTACACCTTC. Protein sequence: CASRPQGESYGYTF.

The chain combines TRBV24-1 with TRBJ2-3, with TRBD1 identical over 9 bases. J lost 10 bases, V lost 6 bases, and 7 bases had no gene match. Per the germline V gene, CDR1 is KGHDR and CDR2 is SFDVKD. The CDR3 is made up of 13 amino acids. CDR3 in DNA: TGTGCCACCAGTAAACGAACAGGGGGCGCGCAGTATTTT. Its translation is CATSKRTGGAQYF.

The chain uses TRBV6-6 and TRBJ1-2; TRBD1 matches at 9 bases. The CDR3 extends over 13 amino acids. With 4 bases clipped from V and 7 bases from J, the junction kept 4 bases outside the gene matches. CDR1 and CDR2 from the germline V gene are MNHNY and SVGAGI (reference sequence). The CDR3 DNA follows: TGTGCCAGCAGTTCTTGGACAGGGGTTGGCTACACCTTC. Protein: CASSSWTGVGYTF.

This clone was seen just once. The chain links TRBV12-5 to TRBJ2-7; the D gene is possibly TRBD2 (6 bases). Between the trimmed V and J ends, which lost 4 bases and 1 base, there was a span of 11 bases. The CDR3 has 14 residues. Germline V gives CDR1 LGHNT, CDR2 FRNRAP. CDR3 region: CASGSGLRSYEQYF. The CDR3 coding sequence is TGTGCTAGTGGTTCGGGACTTCGTTCCTACGAGCAGTACTTC. Together with reference TRBV12-5 and TRBJ2-7, the CDR3 gives the full variable domain: DARVTQTPRHKVTEMGQEVTMRCQPILGHNTVFWYRQTMMQGLELLAYFRNRAPLDDSGMPKDRFSAEMPDATLATLKIQPSEPRDSAVYFCASGSGLRSYEQYFGPGTRLTVT.

This chain links TRBV5-5 with TRBJ1-3; D gene ambiguous. Trimming pared 2 bases from V and 0 bases from J, leaving 12 bases between. CDR1 is SGHKS, CDR2 YYEKEE, per germline (reference sequence). This CDR3 spans 16 amino acids. The CDR3 DNA sequence: TGTGCCAGCAGCTTTGTTTCTTATCCCTCTGGAAACACCATATATTTT. Translated, it gives CASSFVSYPSGNTIYF.

The chain carries TRBV24-1 and TRBJ2-1; no clear D gene. The CDR3 covers 15 residues. V was clipped by 1 base and J by 2 bases, with 8 bases between them. Germline V gene lookup returns CDR1 KGHDR and CDR2 SFDVKD. In DNA, the CDR3 is TGTGCCACCAGTGATTTCGGGTTGACCTACAATGAGCAGTTCTTC. It is translated as CATSDFGLTYNEQFF.

This clone was seen once. The rearrangement uses TRBV7-3 and TRBJ2-2, with TRBD2 matching over 8 bases. The CDR3 length is 15 residues. CDR1 is SGHTA and CDR2 is FQGTGA in the germline V gene. V lost 5 bases to trimming and J lost 3 bases; unmatched junction nucleotides: 5. CDR3 DNA sequence: TGTGCCAGCAGCCCTATAGCGGGGTACACCGGGGAGCTGTTTTTT. Its translation: CASSPIAGYTGELFF.

This sequence joins TRBV5-1 and TRBJ1-6; 7 positions match TRBD1. The CDR3 is 15 amino acids. J gave up 9 bases and V 4 bases, and 10 bases lay outside the gene matches. Germline CDR1 is SGHRS and CDR2 is YFSETQ. The CDR3 here is CASSPEGGHLSPLHF. The CDR3, as DNA: TGCGCCAGCAGCCCCGAAGGGGGCCACCTTTCACCCCTCCACTTT.

J is TRBJ2-7 and V is TRBV5-8; a possible D gene is TRBD2 (5 bases). V was shortened by 3 bases and J by 0 bases, with 10 bases between the two germline ends. This CDR3 has 14 residues. Per the germline V gene, CDR1 is SGHTS and CDR2 is YDEGEE. The CDR3 sequence: CASSSGIDSYEQYF. Here the CDR3 DNA reads TGTGCCAGCAGCTCCGGGATTGACTCCTACGAGCAGTACTTC. Full variable domain (rest looked up from reference TRBV5-8 and TRBJ2-7): EAGVTQSPTHLIKTRGQQATLRCSPISGHTSVYWYQQALGLGLQFLLWYDEGEERNRGNFPPRFSGRQFPNYSSELNVNALELEDSALYLCASSSGIDSYEQYFGPGTRLTVT.

This clone has only one observation. The gene calls are TRBV19 and TRBJ1-1; 8 bases fit TRBD1. V shed 7 bases and J 5 bases; nucleotides not matched to a gene: 6. The CDR3 sequence is 13 residues long. Looked up from germline, CDR1 is LNHDA and CDR2 is SQIVND (reference sequence). The CDR3 sequence: CASTLDRVTEAFF. The CDR3 region has the DNA TGTGCCAGTACCCTGGACAGGGTTACTGAAGCTTTCTTT.

The chain couples TRBV2 to TRBJ2-7; D might be TRBD1 (5 bases). V lost 6 bases to trimming and J lost 0 bases, with 12 bases between them. The germline V gene has CDR1 SNHLY and CDR2 FYNNEI. The CDR3 is made up of 14 amino acids. This CDR3 is CASRDTLGSYEQYF. The CDR3 region has the DNA TGTGCCAGCAGGGACACCCTCGGCTCCTACGAGCAGTACTTC.

V usage is TRBV7-8 and J usage is TRBJ2-3, with 8 bases fitting TRBD1. V lost 5 bases and J lost 2; bases outside the gene matches: 15. The CDR3 covers 18 residues. Germline V gene lookup returns CDR1 SGHVS and CDR2 FQNEAQ. The CDR3 spells CASSTGVGGTGTTDTQYF. CDR3 DNA sequence: TGTGCCAGCAGCACCGGCGTTGGGGGGACAGGAACCACAGATACGCAGTATTTT.